These 3 T cell receptor beta chains were sequenced from one sample in a study of cytomegalovirus exposure and HLA in healthy donors. The PCR had 60 Vbeta and 13 Jbeta primers. Clones were read by immunoSEQ multiplex PCR, and TCRdb kept only the in-frame ones, dropping some. Altogether 54,000 or so clones are present, 70% being singletons, with the ten largest covering around 19%. The source material was PBMCs. All receptors derive from an older woman in good health and CMV-seropositive.

The CDR3 region has the DNA TGTGCCAGCAGCCGGGACAGGGCACCTGAAGCTTTCTTT. Translating gives CASSRDRAPEAFF. The rearrangement joins TRBV5-4 to TRBJ1-1, with 9 bases aligning to TRBD1. The CDR3 sequence is 13 residues long. CDR1 and CDR2 (germline): SGHNT, YYREEE (reference sequence). The V segment lost 4 bases and the J segment 6 bases; nucleotides outside the gene matches: 4.

The chain has TRBV6-5 and TRBJ1-1; D is uncertain. The germline V gene encodes CDR1 MNHEY and CDR2 SVGAGI. This CDR3 has 13 amino acids. The V and J ends lost 0 bases and 11 bases respectively, with 13 bases between them. The CDR3 bases are TGTGCCAGCAGTTACTCGACCCAACGGGAGGCTTTCTTT. It codes for CASSYSTQREAFF.

The chain links TRBV5-1 to TRBJ2-3; D ambiguous. The CDR3 runs 15 residues. Germline lookup yields CDR1 SGHRS and CDR2 YFSETQ. Between the trimmed V and J ends, which lost 0 bases and 2 bases, there was a span of 10 bases. CDR3 loop: CASSLEHPFTDTQYF. As DNA, the CDR3 is TGCGCCAGCAGCTTGGAACATCCGTTCACAGATACGCAGTATTTT.